The next 21 T cell receptor beta chains were all read from a single sample in a study of blood T cell repertoires in COVID-19. TCRdb's copy holds only in-frame clones and misses some; the assay was immunoSEQ multiplex PCR. The data show 200,000 to 250,000 clones, 80% to 90% seen once. The sequencing sample was made of peripheral blood. These receptors were obtained from a man between 45 and 60 years old with active or convalescent COVID-19.

V and J are TRBV27 and TRBJ1-3; D may be TRBD1 (5 bases). Germline lookup yields CDR1 MNHEY and CDR2 SMNVEV (reference sequence). V shed 6 bases and J shed 2 bases, with 14 bases lying between them. The CDR3 length is 15 residues. This CDR3 is CASSPYTGAGNTIYF. The CDR3 DNA is TGTGCCAGCAGCCCTTATACGGGGGCTGGAAACACCATATATTTT.

V gene TRBV2 combines with J gene TRBJ1-1, with TRBD1 matching 8 bases. V dropped 9 bases and J dropped 7; count of bases not matched to a gene: 7. The germline CDR1 and CDR2 sequences are SNHLY and FYNNEI. This CDR3 has 12 residues. The CDR3 DNA follows: TGTGCCAGTCTACAGGGGGACGGTGAAGCTTTCTTT. This codes for CASLQGDGEAFF. Supplemented by reference TRBV2 and TRBJ1-1, the full variable domain reads EPEVTQTPSHQVTQMGQEVILRCVPISNHLYFYWYRQILGQKVEFLVSFYNNEISEKSEIFDDQFSVERPDGSNFTLKIRSTKLEDSAMYFCASLQGDGEAFFGQGTRLTVV.

The rearrangement uses TRBV5-1 and TRBJ1-2; no definite D call. This CDR3 has 16 residues. CDR1 is SGHRS, CDR2 YFSETQ, per germline. Trimming removed 3 bases at V and 4 bases at J, with 19 bases between. The CDR3 spells CASSSDLGGRIYGYTF. The CDR3 nucleotides are TGCGCCAGCAGCTCGGACCTCGGAGGACGGATCTATGGCTACACCTTC.

This chain links TRBV5-4 with TRBJ2-3; tentatively, D is TRBD2 (6 bases). V was pared by 2 bases and J by 0 bases, with 10 bases between. The CDR3 has 15 amino acids. The germline gives CDR1 SGHNT, CDR2 YYREEE (reference sequence). CDR3 sequence: CASSLMAGSTDTQYF. The CDR3 DNA sequence: TGTGCCAGCAGCTTAATGGCGGGGAGCACAGATACGCAGTATTTT.

The chain employs TRBV6-6 and TRBJ1-4, with TRBD1 matching 7 bases. Trimming at V came to 5 bases and at J to 8 bases, leaving 17 bases not matched to a gene. The CDR3 is 17 residues long. Germline values: CDR1 MNHNY, CDR2 SVGAGI (reference sequence). CDR3 sequence: CASSPRGGDRVWEKLFF. CDR3 DNA: TGTGCCAGCAGTCCCCGTGGGGGAGACAGGGTTTGGGAAAAACTGTTTTTT.

V usage is TRBV7-9 and J usage is TRBJ2-1; D possibly corresponds to TRBD2 (6 bases). The germline CDR1 and CDR2 sequences are SEHNR and FQNEAQ (reference sequence). This CDR3 comprises 15 residues. V was pared by 7 bases and J by 7 bases, with 20 bases between. The DNA of the CDR3 is TGTGCCAGCACCAGAAGCGAGGTCCGGGGGAATGAGCAGTTCTTC. Translated: CASTRSEVRGNEQFF. The full variable domain, in which reference TRBV7-9 and TRBJ2-1 provide the parts outside the CDR3, is DTGVSQNPRHKITKRGQNVTFRCDPISEHNRLYWYRQTLGQGPEFLTYFQNEAQLEKSRLLSDRFSAERPKGSFSTLEIQRTEQGDSAMYLCASTRSEVRGNEQFFGPGTRLTVL.

This chain joins TRBV15 and TRBJ2-1; 10 bases match TRBD2. The germline V gene encodes CDR1 LNHNV and CDR2 YYDKDF (reference sequence). The CDR3 length is 15 residues. With 8 bases clipped from V and 3 bases from J, the junction kept 7 bases outside the gene matches. CDR3 coding DNA: TGTGCCACCCGCACAGGACTAGCGGACTACAATGAGCAGTTCTTC. Its translation: CATRTGLADYNEQFF.

This clone was counted a few times. This chain uses TRBV27 with TRBJ1-6, with unresolved D. The CDR3 runs 13 residues. Germline assignment: CDR1 MNHEY and CDR2 SMNVEV (reference sequence). With 4 bases removed from V and 4 bases from J, the gap between germline ends came to 5 bases. DNA of the CDR3: TGTGCCAGCAGTTCCCAATATAATTCACCCCTCCACTTT. Its protein product is CASSSQYNSPLHF.

This clone was seen a few times. Other nucleotide sequences in the sample specify the same CDR3. The chain joins TRBV27 to TRBJ2-3; possible D gene TRBD2, 5 bases. This CDR3 contains 12 residues. With 5 bases removed from V and 6 bases from J, the gap between germline ends came to 9 bases. CDR1 is MNHEY, CDR2 SMNVEV, per germline (reference sequence). CDR3 sequence: CASSPGKDTQYF. CDR3 nucleotides: TGTGCCAGCAGTCCGGGGAAGGATACGCAGTATTTT.

This clone showed up just once. The genes are TRBV6-6 and TRBJ2-1; D is undetermined. This CDR3 is built from 14 residues. CDR1 and CDR2 from the germline V gene are MNHNY and SVGAGI (reference sequence). Trimming pared 1 base from V and 3 bases from J, leaving 7 bases between. CDR3 region: CASSYFKSYNEQFF. In nucleotides, the CDR3 is TGTGCCAGCAGTTACTTCAAGAGCTACAATGAGCAGTTCTTC.

The gene calls are TRBV27 and TRBJ2-6; 8 nucleotides line up with TRBD1. CDR3 length equals 18 residues. The J segment lost 4 bases and the V segment lost 4 bases, leaving 12 bases of the junction unmatched. Germline assignment: CDR1 MNHEY and CDR2 SMNVEV (reference sequence). The DNA for the CDR3 is TGTGCCAGCAGTTCGACAGGGGAGATCGAGAAAGGGGCCAACGTCCTGACTTTC. Amino acid sequence: CASSSTGEIEKGANVLTF.

This clone was seen ten or more times. This sequence joins TRBV14 and TRBJ1-1; 10 bases are a match to TRBD1. Germline assignment: CDR1 SGHDN and CDR2 FVKESK. With V trimmed by 1 base and J by 6 bases, 5 bases remained unmatched. CDR3 length: 15 amino acids. CDR3 loop: CASSQVRGTGAEAFF. For the CDR3, the DNA is TGTGCCAGCAGCCAAGTTAGGGGGACAGGGGCTGAAGCTTTCTTT.

This chain joins TRBV7-6 and TRBJ1-3, with D possibly TRBD1 on 6 matching bases. V gave up 1 base and J gave up 8 bases, with 18 bases separating them. The CDR3 is 16 amino acids. The germline CDR1 and CDR2 sequences are SGHVS and FNYEAQ. CDR3 nucleotides: TGTGCCAGCAGCTTAGGAATCGTCAGGGGCGAGGACACCATATATTTT. It yields the protein CASSLGIVRGEDTIYF.

The V call is TRBV6-5, the J call TRBJ2-7; 7 bases are a match to TRBD2. Germline CDR1 and CDR2: MNHEY and SVGAGI. The V segment lost 6 bases and the J segment 2 bases; nucleotides outside the gene matches: 4. The CDR3 sequence is 13 residues long. The CDR3 DNA reads TGTGCCAGCAGAGGACTAGAGACCTACGAGCAGTACTTC. Translated: CASRGLETYEQYF.

A remark on this clone: An end of the junction does not agree with germline; a read error may underlie this. The CDR3 region has the DNA TGTGCCTGGAATCAGAGAAACTATGGCTACACTTTC. This encodes CAWNQRNYGYTF. The gene calls are TRBV30 and TRBJ1-2; D unclear. The CDR3 length is 12 residues. CDR1 is GTSNPN and CDR2 is SVGIG in the germline V gene (reference sequence). Variable domain in full (rest from reference TRBV30 and TRBJ1-2): SQTIHQWPATLVQPVGSPLSLECTVEGTSNPNLYWYRQAAGRGLQLLFYSVGIGQISSEVPQNLSASRPQDRQFILSSKKLLLSDSGFYLCAWNQRNYGYTFGSGTRLTVV.

This rearrangement joins TRBV3-1 (or the pseudogene TRBV3-2) to TRBJ2-7; D perhaps matches TRBD2 (6 bases). In germline, CDR1 is LGHDT, CDR2 YNNKEL (reference sequence). The CDR3 has 15 amino acids. Trimming took 4 bases from V and 6 from J, leaving 19 bases between them. CDR3 region: CASSRWGPVGGEQYF. In DNA form, the CDR3 reads TGTGCCAGCAGCCGATGGGGCCCCGTGGGGGGCGAGCAGTACTTC.

The chain combines TRBV1 with TRBJ2-4; the table's D call TRBD2 went unverified against the DNA. TRBV1 is listed as a pseudogene. CDR3 length: 15 amino acids. CDR3 nucleotides: TGCACCTGCTGGGGACTAGCAGTAGCCAAAAACATTCAGTACTTC. Its protein product is CTCWGLAVAKNIQYF.

The chain employs TRBV12-3 or TRBV12-4 and TRBJ1-2, with 9 bases aligning to TRBD1. The V segment lost 6 bases and the J segment 7 bases; nucleotides outside the gene matches: 3. CDR3 size: 12 residues. The CDR3 is CASRQGAFGYTF. In DNA form, the CDR3 reads TGTGCCAGCAGACAGGGGGCTTTTGGCTACACCTTC.

The chain couples TRBV5-6 to TRBJ1-6, with D maybe TRBD1 (5 bases). Trimming pared 4 bases from V and 1 base from J, leaving 15 bases between. Germline V gene data show CDR1 as SGHDT and CDR2 as YYEEEE. The CDR3 sequence is 17 residues long. CDR3 nucleotide sequence: TGTGCCAGCAGCCCCCGAGTCGGGGGTTCCTATAATTCACCCCTCCACTTT. It codes for CASSPRVGGSYNSPLHF.

The rearrangement uses TRBV4-1 and TRBJ1-5, with D tentatively TRBD1 (5 bases). Trimming removed 0 bases from V and 2 bases from J, with 11 bases in between. Germline CDR1 reads MGHRA; CDR2 reads YSYEKL. CDR3 length: 16 amino acids. CDR3 sequence: CASSQDPGNGNQPQHF. DNA for the CDR3: TGCGCCAGCAGCCAAGATCCAGGGAACGGCAATCAGCCCCAGCATTTT.

The sample holds one count of this clone. The CDR3 is CAWSDRLTNEKLFF. In DNA form, the CDR3 reads TGTGCCTGGAGTGACAGGTTAACTAATGAAAAACTGTTTTTT. The chain uses TRBV30 and TRBJ1-4, with D perhaps TRBD1 (5 bases). This CDR3 is built from 14 residues. Trimming left V 1 base short and J 1 base short, with 7 bases between. Germline values: CDR1 GTSNPN, CDR2 SVGIG (reference sequence).